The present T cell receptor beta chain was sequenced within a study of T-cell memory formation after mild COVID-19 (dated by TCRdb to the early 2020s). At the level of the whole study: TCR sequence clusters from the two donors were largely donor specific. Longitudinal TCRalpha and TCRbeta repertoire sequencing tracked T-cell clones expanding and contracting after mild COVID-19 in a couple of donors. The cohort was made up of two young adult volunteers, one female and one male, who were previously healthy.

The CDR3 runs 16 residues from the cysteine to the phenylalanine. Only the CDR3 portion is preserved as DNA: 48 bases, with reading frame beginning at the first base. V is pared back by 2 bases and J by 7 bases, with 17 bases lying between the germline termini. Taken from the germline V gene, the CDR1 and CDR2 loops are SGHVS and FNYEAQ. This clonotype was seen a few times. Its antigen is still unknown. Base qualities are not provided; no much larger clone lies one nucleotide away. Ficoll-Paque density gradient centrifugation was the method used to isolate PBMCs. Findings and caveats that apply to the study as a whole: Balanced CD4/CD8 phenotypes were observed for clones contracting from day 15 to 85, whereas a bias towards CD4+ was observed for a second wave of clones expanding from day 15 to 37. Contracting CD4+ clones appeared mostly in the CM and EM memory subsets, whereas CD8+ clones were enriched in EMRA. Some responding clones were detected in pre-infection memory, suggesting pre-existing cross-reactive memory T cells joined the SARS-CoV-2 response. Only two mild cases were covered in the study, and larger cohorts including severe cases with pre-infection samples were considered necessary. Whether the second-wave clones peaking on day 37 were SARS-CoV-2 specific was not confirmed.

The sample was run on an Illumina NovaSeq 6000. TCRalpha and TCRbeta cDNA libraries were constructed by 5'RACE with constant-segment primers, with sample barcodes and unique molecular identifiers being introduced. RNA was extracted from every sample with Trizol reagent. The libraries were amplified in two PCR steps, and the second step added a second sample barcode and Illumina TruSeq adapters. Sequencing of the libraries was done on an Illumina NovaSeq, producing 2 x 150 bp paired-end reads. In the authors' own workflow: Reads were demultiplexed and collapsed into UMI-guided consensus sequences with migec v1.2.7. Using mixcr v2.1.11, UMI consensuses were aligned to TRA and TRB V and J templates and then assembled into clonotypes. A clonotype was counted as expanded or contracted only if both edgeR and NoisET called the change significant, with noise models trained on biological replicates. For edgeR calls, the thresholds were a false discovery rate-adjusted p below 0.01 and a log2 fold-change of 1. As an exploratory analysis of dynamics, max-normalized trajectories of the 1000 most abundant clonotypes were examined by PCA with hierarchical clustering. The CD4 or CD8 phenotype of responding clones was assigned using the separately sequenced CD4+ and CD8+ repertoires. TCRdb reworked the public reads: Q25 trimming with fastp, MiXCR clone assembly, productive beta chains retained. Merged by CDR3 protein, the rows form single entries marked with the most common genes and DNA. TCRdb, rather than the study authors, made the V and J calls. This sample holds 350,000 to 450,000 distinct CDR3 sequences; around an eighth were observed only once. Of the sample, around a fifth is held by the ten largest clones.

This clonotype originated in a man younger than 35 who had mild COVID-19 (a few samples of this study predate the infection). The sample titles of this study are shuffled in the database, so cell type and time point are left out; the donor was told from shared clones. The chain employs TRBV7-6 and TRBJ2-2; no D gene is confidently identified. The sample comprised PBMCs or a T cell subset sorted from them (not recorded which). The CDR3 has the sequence CASSLRPGDLSGELFF. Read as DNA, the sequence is TGTGCCAGCAGCTTAAGGCCCGGTGACTTGAGCGGGGAGCTGTTTTTT.